These T cell receptor beta chains were read from a single sample in a study of cytomegalovirus exposure and HLA in healthy donors. TCRdb's table, derived via immunoSEQ multiplex PCR, lists solely in-frame clones and lacks some. This sample has about 120,000 clones, with roughly 68% found just once. The sequencing input was PBMCs. Receptors were obtained from a woman aged 30 to 39 in good health and CMV-seronegative. CDR3s include the opening cysteine and the closing phenylalanine or tryptophan. D genes are given only for firm matches. Only some rows state a clone size, as once, few, many or a class for expanded clones.

cdr3_nt cdr3_aa v_call clone_size d_call j_call
TGTGCCTGGAGTGCTTTAGCGGGAGAGCAGTTCTTC CAWSALAGEQFF TRBV30 NA TRBD2 TRBJ2-1
TGTGCCAGCAGCCAGAGGACAGGGGGCGGAAAGGAAGAGACCCAGTACTTC CASSQRTGGGKEETQYF TRBV14 NA TRBD1 TRBJ2-5
TGTGCCAGCAGCCTTAGCGGGTCATACGAGCAGTACTTC CASSLSGSYEQYF TRBV7-2 NA TRBD2 TRBJ2-7
TGTGCCAGCAGTGAACCTAGCGGGATCAGCACAGATACGCAGTATTTT CASSEPSGISTDTQYF TRBV6-1 NA TRBD2 TRBJ2-3
TGTGCCAGCAGCCCGAGGGGACTTGACTTTGAGCAGTACTTC CASSPRGLDFEQYF TRBV9 few NA TRBJ2-7
TGTGCCAGCAGCCATGGGGGCAGGGGGCCGGAGAGCTACACCTTC CASSHGGRGPESYTF TRBV11-2 NA TRBD1 TRBJ1-2
TGTGCCAGCAGTTTTCAAAATCAGCCCCAGCATTTT CASSFQNQPQHF TRBV27 NA NA TRBJ1-5
TGTGCCAGCTCACCACTCGGGGATATGAACACTGAAGCTTTCTTT CASSPLGDMNTEAFF TRBV18 NA NA TRBJ1-1
TGTGCCAGCAGCTTGGGAGGGAGTGGTGAGACCCAGTACTTC CASSLGGSGETQYF TRBV5-4 NA NA TRBJ2-5
TGTGCCAGCAGAGTCGTGGACAGGTCCGCCTACGAGCAGTACTTC CASRVVDRSAYEQYF TRBV2 NA TRBD1 TRBJ2-7
TGTGCCACCAGCAGAGATGCGAGCGGTGAGCAGTTCTTC CATSRDASGEQFF TRBV15 few NA TRBJ2-1
TGCAGCGTTCTAACAAAAAAGCGGGAGGGAACCGGGGAGCTGTTTTTT CSVLTKKREGTGELFF TRBV29-1 once TRBD2 TRBJ2-2
TGTGCCAGCAGCGTAGCTGGCCACTACGAGCAGTACTTC CASSVAGHYEQYF TRBV9 few NA TRBJ2-7
TGTGCCTGGAGTGTAAGGTCTTGGGCTAGCGGGAGTCGTGGGAAGACCCAGTACTTC CAWSVRSWASGSRGKTQYF TRBV30 NA TRBD2 TRBJ2-5